This T cell receptor beta chain was sequenced in a study of CD8 T cells in Susac syndrome. The V and J ends lost 6 bases and 6 bases, in that order; junction bases with no gene match: 11. Germline loops: CDR1 SNHLY, CDR2 FYNNEI. The length of the CDR3 is 15 residues. After extraction with the RNeasy kit, about 0.5 to 1 ug of the RNA was reverse transcribed using random hexamers. TCRdb independently ran MiXCR on the immunoSEQ multiplex PCR reads; one entry per CDR3 protein. The data show hundreds of thousands of distinct CDR3 sequences, over 90% seen once. The specimen sequenced was CD4+ T cells from PBMCs. This chain links TRBV2 with TRBJ1-5, with 7 nucleotides matching TRBD1. The receptor's source is a human donor with Susac syndrome. CDR3 DNA: TGTGCCAGCAGCGACCGACAGGGTCCGGCTCAGCCCCAGCATTTT. Translated: CASSDRQGPAQPQHF. Looking up the rest from reference TRBV2 and TRBJ1-5 gives the full variable domain: EPEVTQTPSHQVTQMGQEVILRCVPISNHLYFYWYRQILGQKVEFLVSFYNNEISEKSEIFDDQFSVERPDGSNFTLKIRSTKLEDSAMYFCASSDRQGPAQPQHFGDGTRLSIL.